This T cell receptor (beta chain) was documented in a study of CD8 T cells in ankylosing spondylitis. Whole-study results and caveats: Relatively rare in peripheral blood, disease-linked clones were also CD8+. Ankylosing spondylitis blood seemed to carry a telltale TCR beta motif made of several highly homologous variants. Some motif variants had been reported before (in reactive arthritis synovial fluid and blood).

It was by quantitative 5'-RACE with molecular barcodes that TCR beta libraries were made. Each CDR3 protein is one row after TCRdb ran MiXCR on the 5' RACE reads. Of 210,000 or so distinct CDR3 sequences listed, roughly 24% were seen once; the top ten hold about 6.9%. The CDR3 extends over 11 amino acids. Germline V gene data show CDR1 as MNHEY and CDR2 as SVGAGI. Germline trimming cut 6 bases from V and 5 bases from J; bases unmatched to any gene: 0. This clonotype was detected ten times or more. Its antigen is unidentified. The chain joins TRBV6-5 to TRBJ1-1, with 7 bases fitting TRBD1. The sequenced sample was blood, either unsorted or a sorted T cell fraction (not recorded which). The source is a male donor with ankylosing spondylitis or in good health (not recorded which). In DNA, the CDR3 is TGTGCCAGCAGACAGGGGACTGAAGCTTTCTTT. Translation: CASRQGTEAFF.